This T cell receptor (beta chain) was retrieved from a study of T-cell reconstitution after alpha-beta-depleted transplantation in children. This CDR3 region has 16 residues. Trimming pared 1 base from V and 6 bases from J, leaving 15 bases between. Germline CDR1 is SGHVS and CDR2 is FNYEAQ. This clonotype was seen many times. The authors prepared the TCRbeta library with unique molecular identifiers. MiXCR, run by TCRdb on the PCR reads, gives a single entry per CDR3 protein. The sample has approximately 170,000 distinct CDR3 sequences, 11% seen once; the top ten hold about 13%. The chain joins TRBV7-6 to TRBJ1-4; a possible D gene is TRBD1 (6 bases). This receptor was obtained from a boy aged 2 to 10 with acute myeloid leukemia, due to receive a stem cell transplant. Sequencing used PBMCs, obtained before TCRalphabeta/CD19-depleted stem cell transplant. The DNA of the CDR3 is TGTGCCAGCAGCTTAGTAATAGGGGGGAAGGATGAAAAACTGTTTTTT. It yields the protein CASSLVIGGKDEKLFF.